This T cell receptor (beta chain) was identified in a study of cytomegalovirus exposure and HLA in healthy donors. Study results and limitations: It was assumed in the presence/absence analyses that sequencing depth was roughly uniform across donors.

The CDR3 runs to 15 residues. For this clone: What it binds is unknown.

The primer mix had 60 Vbeta and 13 Jbeta primers. Repertoires were generated with immunoSEQ multiplex PCR, while TCRdb's copy carries only in-frame clones and drops some. The repertoire has approximately 220,000 clones, around 76% of them found once; the top ten carry 0.63%. Donors counted as nominally healthy when sampled, yet unrecorded immune exposures were likely. The sequence was obtained from a man younger than 35 in good health and CMV-seronegative. The chain has TRBV21-1 and TRBJ2-2; no DNA check was done on the table's D call, TRBD1. TRBV21-1 is an annotated pseudogene. The specimen sequenced was PBMCs. The CDR3 reads CASSTQDRGNGELFF. The CDR3 nucleotides are TGTGCCAGCAGCACCCAGGACAGGGGCAATGGGGAGCTGTTTTTT.